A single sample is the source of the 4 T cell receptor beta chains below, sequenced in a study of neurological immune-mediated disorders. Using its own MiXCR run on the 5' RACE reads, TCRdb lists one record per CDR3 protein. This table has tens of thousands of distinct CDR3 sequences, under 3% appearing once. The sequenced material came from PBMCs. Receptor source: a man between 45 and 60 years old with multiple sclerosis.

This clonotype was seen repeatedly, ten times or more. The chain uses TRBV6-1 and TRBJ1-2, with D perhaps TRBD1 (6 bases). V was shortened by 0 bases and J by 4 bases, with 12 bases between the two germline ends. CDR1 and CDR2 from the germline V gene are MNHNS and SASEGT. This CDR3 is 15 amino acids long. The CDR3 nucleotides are TGTGCCAGCAGTGAAGCAAGGACAGACCTCTATGGCTACACCTTC. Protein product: CASSEARTDLYGYTF.

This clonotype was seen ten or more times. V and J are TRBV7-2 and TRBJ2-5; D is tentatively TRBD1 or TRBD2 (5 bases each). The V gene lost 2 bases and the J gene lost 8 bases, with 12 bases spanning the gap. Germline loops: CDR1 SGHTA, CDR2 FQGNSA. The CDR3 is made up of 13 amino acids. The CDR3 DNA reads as TGTGCCAGCAGCTTAAGGTCTGGGGGAACCCAGTACTTC. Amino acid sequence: CASSLRSGGTQYF. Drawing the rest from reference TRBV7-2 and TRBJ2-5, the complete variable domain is GAGVSQSPSNKVTEKGKDVELRCDPISGHTALYWYRQSLGQGLEFLIYFQGNSAPDKSGLPSDRFSAERTGGSVSTLTIQRTQQEDSAVYLCASSLRSGGTQYFGPGTRLLVL.

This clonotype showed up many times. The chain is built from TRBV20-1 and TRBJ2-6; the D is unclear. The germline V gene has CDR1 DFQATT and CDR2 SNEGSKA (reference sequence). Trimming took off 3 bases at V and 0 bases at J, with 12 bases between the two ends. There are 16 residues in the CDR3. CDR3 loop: CSASWAASSGANVLTF. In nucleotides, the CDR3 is TGCAGTGCTAGTTGGGCAGCGAGCTCTGGGGCCAACGTCCTGACTTTC.

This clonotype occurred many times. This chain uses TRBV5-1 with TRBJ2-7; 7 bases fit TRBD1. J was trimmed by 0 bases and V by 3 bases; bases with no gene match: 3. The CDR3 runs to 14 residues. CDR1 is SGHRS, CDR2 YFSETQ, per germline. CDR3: CASSWGQTSYEQYF. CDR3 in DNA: TGCGCCAGCAGCTGGGGACAGACCTCCTACGAGCAGTACTTC.